This paragraph covers one TCR beta chain sequence. Its specificity is not known. The data were taken from a study of OX40 agonist ivuxolimab in advanced cancers. Looking at the study overall: Clinicians treated patients with ivuxolimab, an agonistic anti-OX40 (CD134) antibody. At about 81% male, the cohort had a mean age of about 55 years, ranging from about 20 to 79. Prior checkpoint blockade (anti-PD-1, anti-PD-L1 or anti-CTLA-4) was permitted; approximately 40% had it.

The data were produced by immunoSEQ multiplex PCR, yet TCRdb's version contains in-frame clones alone and is incomplete. The sample has tens of thousands of clones, around 82% seen once. General study findings and limits: A proportion of nonresponders additionally exhibited low normalized T-cell clonal expansion.

This CDR3 contains 16 residues. V lost 0 bases, J lost 5 bases, and 14 bases lay in between. Germline CDR1 reads SGDLS; CDR2 reads YYNGEE. The chain is built from TRBV9 and TRBJ2-2; possibly TRBD1 for D (6 bases). This TCR was sampled from an adult with an advanced solid tumor such as melanoma, head and neck, liver or kidney cancer. Here the sequenced sample was CD4+ or CD8+ T cells sorted from blood, taken in a trial of the OX40 agonist ivuxolimab. CDR3 coding DNA: TGTGCCAGCAGCGTAGGGGACACTCACCTAACCGGGGAGCTGTTTTTT. It yields the protein CASSVGDTHLTGELFF. Full variable domain (missing parts from reference TRBV9 and TRBJ2-2): DSGVTQTPKHLITATGQRVTLRCSPRSGDLSVYWYQQSLDQGLQFLIQYYNGEERAKGNILERFSAQQFPDLHSELNLSSLELGDSALYFCASSVGDTHLTGELFFGEGSRLTVL.